The TCR beta chain described here comes from a study of blood T cells in healthy people across ages. This CDR3 is built from 14 residues. Through a sample-barcoded 5' primer and a J-beta primer mix, a second PCR was run for 7 to 11 cycles. MiXCR, applied by TCRdb to the 5' RACE reads, yields one record per CDR3 protein. The sample lists fewer than 750,000 distinct CDR3 sequences, roughly 43% occurring once. This clonotype was seen ten or more times. Compared with germline, one end of the junction differs, possibly owing to a read error. The chain carries TRBV12-3 or TRBV12-4 and TRBJ1-5; D may be TRBD1 (5 bases). This clonotype originated in a man of 80 years or more in good health. The sequenced material came from blood. The CDR3 region has the DNA TGTGCCAGCAGTTATACAGGTTTTAATCGGCCCCAGCATTTT. Its protein product is CASSYTGFNRPQHF.